This T cell receptor beta chain came from a study of cytotoxic CD8 clonotypes in ibrutinib-treated CLL. Turning to the study itself: Patients attained around 25 partial and 2 complete responses; at median about 74 months, about 14 remained remitted while around twelve progressed. Study findings and constraints: Exceeding age-matched healthy donors, baseline clonality also tracked the counts of circulating CD8+ T cells. Public clonotypes were uncommon and contracted or stayed stable on treatment.

The sample holds one count of this clone. Its specificity is not known. Mismatch with germline at one junction end may stem from a read error. CDR1 is MNHNS and CDR2 is SASEGT in the germline V gene. The CDR3 extends over 15 amino acids. Depth targeted 1 in 200,000 to 1 in 1 million T cells, averaging approximately 9.9x coverage per clonotype. Sequenced by immunoSEQ multiplex PCR; TCRdb stores in-frame clones only, minus some. This sample has 15,000 to 20,000 clones; roughly two thirds occur once, and the top ten carry 18%. The gene calls are TRBV6-1 and TRBJ1-4, with 7 bases identical to TRBD1. The sequences come from PBMCs, collected before ibrutinib treatment. This TCR came from a human donor with chronic lymphocytic leukemia. CDR3 sequence: CASREGGLANEKLFF. The CDR3 nucleotides are TGTGCCAGCAGGGAAGGGGGCTTGGCTAATGAAAAACTGTTTTTT.